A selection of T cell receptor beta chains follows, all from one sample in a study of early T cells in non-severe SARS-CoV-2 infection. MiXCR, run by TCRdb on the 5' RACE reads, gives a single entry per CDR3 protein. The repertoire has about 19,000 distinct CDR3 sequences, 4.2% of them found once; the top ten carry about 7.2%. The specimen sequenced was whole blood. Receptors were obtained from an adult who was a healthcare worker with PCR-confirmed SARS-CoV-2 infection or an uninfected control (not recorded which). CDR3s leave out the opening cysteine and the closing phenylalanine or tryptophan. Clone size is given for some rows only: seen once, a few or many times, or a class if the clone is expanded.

ASSLNLGRASEQF	many	TRBJ2-1	TRBV12-3/TRBV12-4	13
ASSIRKNTEAF	many	TRBJ1-1	TRBV19	11
ASSPFFFSGGGTQY	many	TRBJ2-3	TRBV4-1	14
RAGGPGDTQY	many	TRBJ2-3	TRBV20-1	10
ASSLGDRKDTEAF	.	TRBJ1-1	TRBV11-2	13
ASSPGQGEAF	medium-sized	TRBJ1-1	TRBV5-1	10
ASSHLGSYNEQF	many	TRBJ2-1	TRBV3-1	12
SVVEGVDGYT	many	TRBJ1-2	TRBV29-1	10
ASSRGQLYNSPLH	many	TRBJ1-6	TRBV5-5	13
ASSEDRGSEKLF	few	TRBJ1-4	TRBV7-2	12
ASSLALTGLNTEAF	many	TRBJ1-1	TRBV12-3/TRBV12-4	14
SALGGTDGNNEQF	.	TRBJ2-1	TRBV29-1	13
ASSYSGRAGAQGETQY	many	TRBJ2-5	TRBV6-6	16
VSSLRVAGTSYEQY	.	TRBJ2-7	TRBV7-6	14
ASSRGGGDTQY	many	TRBJ2-3	TRBV27	11
ASSPSGGAGEETQY	many	TRBJ2-5	TRBV18	14
AISDGQSTDTQY	.	TRBJ2-3	TRBV10-3	12
SARWDRYNEQF	many	TRBJ2-1	TRBV20-1	11
ASSVAVLYNEQF	many	TRBJ2-1	TRBV9	12
ASSLARRTDTQY	.	TRBJ2-3	TRBV7-8	12
ASSQERGRTQY	few	TRBJ2-3	TRBV4-2	11
ASSPFRGRGRETQY	many	TRBJ2-5	TRBV27	14
ASSLGASSYGYT	.	TRBJ1-2	TRBV6-2/TRBV6-3	12
ASRQGPGGLHTEAF	many	TRBJ1-1	TRBV4-2	14
ASTMGSYGYT	medium-sized	TRBJ1-2	TRBV19	10
ASSLGIGQPQH	many	TRBJ1-5	TRBV5-5	11
ASSQPGRGAEQF	many	TRBJ2-1	TRBV4-1	12
SARAGTSSDYYEQY	many	TRBJ2-7	TRBV20-1	14
ASSLAQFSGYT	many	TRBJ1-2	TRBV12-3/TRBV12-4	11
ASSRGVYYEQY	medium-sized	TRBJ2-7	TRBV27	11
SASGVNTEAF	medium-sized	TRBJ1-1	TRBV20-1	10
ASSLKGGTEAF	.	TRBJ1-1	TRBV11-2	11
ASSLGRGLDEQY	many	TRBJ2-7	TRBV6-5	12
AAGDINTGELF	many	TRBJ2-2	TRBV7-2	11
ASSLAKDRPFYGYT	many	TRBJ1-2	TRBV5-8	14
ASRITGGVIGGNTIY	.	TRBJ1-3	TRBV7-2	15
ASSRTGQSNSPLH	many	TRBJ1-6	TRBV7-9	13
ASSSSTGSTPRNSPLH	many	TRBJ1-6	TRBV9	16
SVAPPGDTQY	many	TRBJ2-3	TRBV29-1	10
ASSLRTQYAETQY	few	TRBJ2-5	TRBV7-6	13
ASSQDSTGANVLT	many	TRBJ2-6	TRBV3-1	13
ASSSGTASYEQY	.	TRBJ2-7	TRBV7-9	12
AIRFRESTGELF	many	TRBJ2-2	TRBV10-3	12
ASSPSRDNQPQH	many	TRBJ1-5	TRBV6-6	12
ASSSTGKFNGSPLH	many	TRBJ1-6	TRBV5-4	14
SAGGKGNQPQH	many	TRBJ1-5	TRBV20-1	11
ASSYSPGQGSNEQF	many	TRBJ2-1	TRBV6-5	14
ASSRPGGGGETQY	many	TRBJ2-5	TRBV12-3/TRBV12-4	13
ASSPTGPVNEKLF	few	TRBJ1-4	TRBV27	13
ASSTGRLENSPLH	many	TRBJ1-6	TRBV6-5	13
ASSQNKGGMNTEAF	many	TRBJ1-1	TRBV6-2/TRBV6-3	14
ASSSLAGGITDTQY	many	TRBJ2-3	TRBV7-2	14
ASSLAGSGGYT	medium-sized	TRBJ1-2	TRBV7-2	11
ASSPSPGAGYGYT	many	TRBJ1-2	TRBV18	13
ASSSSAARAGNTIY	many	TRBJ1-3	TRBV7-2	14
SVEAEPGQPYGYT	many	TRBJ1-2	TRBV29-1	13
SVEGAGSGELF	many	TRBJ2-2	TRBV29-1	11
ASSESQGFIYGYT	many	TRBJ1-2	TRBV25-1	13